Each of the 27 T cell receptor beta chains below was sequenced from the same sample in a study of brain T cells in children with intractable seizures. Method: immunoSEQ multiplex PCR; TCRdb's copy keeps in-frame clones and lacks some. The sample yields over 95,000 clones, 94% seen once. Sequenced here: peripheral blood, sampled at surgery. These receptors were collected from a boy under three years old with hemimegalencephaly and intractable seizures.

This chain uses TRBV11-2 with TRBJ2-3; D is perhaps TRBD2 (6 bases). Germline V gene sequence: CDR1 SGHAT, CDR2 FQNNGV. The CDR3 runs 13 residues. V lost 6 bases, J lost 4 bases, and 11 bases lay in between. The CDR3 DNA sequence: TGTGCCAGCAGAGGACCGGGAGCAGATACGCAGTATTTT. Translating it yields CASRGPGADTQYF.

This chain joins TRBV27 and TRBJ2-1, with 8 bases lining up with TRBD2. Unmatched junction bases numbered 13, after V lost 7 bases and J lost 5 bases. CDR1 MNHEY and CDR2 SMNVEV come from the germline V gene (reference sequence). The CDR3 runs to 16 residues. CDR3 DNA: TGTGCCAGCACGGGAGGGGTCGGGGGTTGGGACAATGAGCAGTTCTTC. Amino acids: CASTGGVGGWDNEQFF.

The chain has TRBV5-1 and TRBJ2-1; 11 bases line up with TRBD2. The V gene's germline CDR1 is SGHRS and CDR2 YFSETQ. Unmatched junction bases numbered 14, after V lost 4 bases and J lost 5 bases. This CDR3 contains 18 residues. The CDR3 here is CASSPTSQTSGINNEQFF. The CDR3 coding sequence is TGCGCCAGCAGCCCAACGAGCCAGACTAGCGGGATCAACAATGAGCAGTTCTTC.

The chain joins TRBV6-5 to TRBJ1-5, with D unclear. The CDR3 length is 15 residues. Germline-derived CDR1 and CDR2 are MNHEY and SVGAGI. Trimming cost V 7 bases and J 1 base, with 14 bases left between them. CDR3 sequence reads: CASTSVSWSNQPQHF. The DNA of the CDR3 is TGTGCCAGCACATCCGTCTCATGGAGCAATCAGCCCCAGCATTTT.

This chain uses TRBV5-4 with TRBJ1-2, with 10 bases fitting TRBD1. CDR3 length: 16 amino acids. Germline V gene sequence: CDR1 SGHNT, CDR2 YYREEE (reference sequence). Unmatched junction bases numbered 7, after V lost 1 base and J lost 4 bases. The CDR3 loop is CASSLRQGAQGYGYTF. The CDR3 nucleotides are TGTGCCAGCAGCTTGCGACAGGGGGCCCAAGGCTATGGCTACACCTTC.

V is TRBV5-1 and J is TRBJ1-2; D might be TRBD1 (5 bases). The CDR3 runs to 15 residues. The germline CDR1 and CDR2 sequences are SGHRS and YFSETQ. V was trimmed by 0 bases and J by 4 bases, leaving 13 bases between them. The CDR3: CASSLAGQGRYGYTF. The CDR3 DNA is TGCGCCAGCAGCTTGGCCGGGCAGGGCCGCTATGGCTACACCTTC.

This rearrangement joins TRBV3-1 (or the pseudogene TRBV3-2) to TRBJ2-5; D unresolved. V lost 0 bases to trimming and J lost 2 bases, with 13 bases between them. The CDR3 covers 16 residues. Looked up from germline, CDR1 is LGHDT and CDR2 is YNNKEL (reference sequence). CDR3 bases: TGTGCCAGCAGCCAAGAAACCCTAACAGATCAAGAGACCCAGTACTTC. Translated, it gives CASSQETLTDQETQYF.

The chain couples TRBV7-9 to TRBJ2-7, with no clear D. The CDR3 runs 14 residues. In germline, CDR1 is SEHNR, CDR2 FQNEAQ (reference sequence). Trimming took off 5 bases at V and 0 bases at J, with 11 bases between the two ends. CDR3 in DNA: TGTGCCAGCAGCCCGGACGGCCACTCCTACGAGCAGTACTTC. This encodes CASSPDGHSYEQYF.

This chain links TRBV4-2 with TRBJ2-3, with 10 bases lining up with TRBD2. Germline CDR1 and CDR2: LGHNA and YNFKEQ. The CDR3 spans 16 residues. The V and J ends lost 2 bases and 6 bases, in that order; junction bases with no gene match: 8. The CDR3 DNA reads TGTGCCAGCAGCCAACCCAGCGGGGGGGCATCGGATACGCAGTATTTT. Its translation: CASSQPSGGASDTQYF.

V and J are TRBV7-2 and TRBJ2-1; D is possibly TRBD1 or TRBD2 (6 bases each). The CDR3 consists of 17 residues. Germline assignment: CDR1 SGHTA and CDR2 FQGNSA. V was pared by 5 bases and J by 8 bases, with 25 bases between. CDR3 sequence (DNA): TGTGCCAGCAGCCGCCCTCGGGGGCGATTTCAGGTCGATGAGCAGTTCTTC. It is translated as CASSRPRGRFQVDEQFF.

Written as DNA, the CDR3 is TGCGCCAGCAGCTTGTTGGGCAATCAGCCCCAGCATTTT. The encoded protein is CASSLLGNQPQHF. The V call is TRBV5-1, the J call TRBJ1-5; no clear D. With 1 base removed from V and 2 bases from J, the gap between germline ends came to 4 bases. The CDR3 consists of 13 residues. Germline V gene data show CDR1 as SGHRS and CDR2 as YFSETQ.

This chain connects TRBV5-6 to TRBJ1-2; no reliable D call. Trimming took 0 bases from V and 0 from J, leaving 3 bases between them. The CDR3 contains 13 residues. Germline lookup yields CDR1 SGHDT and CDR2 YYEEEE. The CDR3 loop reads CASSLAPNYGYTF. CDR3 sequence (DNA): TGTGCCAGCAGCTTGGCCCCTAACTATGGCTACACCTTC. Filled out from reference TRBV5-6 and TRBJ1-2, the complete variable domain reads DAGVTQSPTHLIKTRGQQVTLRCSPKSGHDTVSWYQQALGQGPQFIFQYYEEEERQRGNFPDRFSGHQFPNYSSELNVNALLLGDSALYLCASSLAPNYGYTFGSGTRLTVV.

The chain combines TRBV7-2 with TRBJ1-6; a possible D gene is TRBD1 (5 bases). V was pared by 2 bases and J by 10 bases, with 15 bases between. The germline V gene has CDR1 SGHTA and CDR2 FQGNSA. The CDR3 is 15 residues long. The CDR3 protein is CASSLRGGERSPLHF. Here the CDR3 DNA reads TGTGCCAGCAGCTTACGTGGGGGGGAGCGCTCACCCCTCCACTTT.

V and J are TRBV27 and TRBJ2-4, with TRBD2 matching over 8 bases. Germline V gene lookup returns CDR1 MNHEY and CDR2 SMNVEV (reference sequence). V was pared by 2 bases and J by 0 bases, with 0 bases of the junction left unmatched. This CDR3 has 15 residues. CDR3: CASSLLAGAKNIQYF. CDR3 DNA sequence: TGTGCCAGCAGTTTACTAGCGGGAGCCAAAAACATTCAGTACTTC.

The chain employs TRBV5-4 and TRBJ2-3; TRBD2 aligns across 11 bases. V shed 5 bases and J 0 bases; nucleotides not matched to a gene: 8. CDR3 size: 17 residues. The V gene's germline CDR1 is SGHNT and CDR2 YYREEE (reference sequence). The CDR3: CASRPGLAELSTDTQYF. CDR3 nucleotide sequence: TGTGCCAGCAGACCGGGACTAGCGGAACTTAGCACAGATACGCAGTATTTT.

The chain recombines TRBV28 with TRBJ2-7, with D unresolved. This CDR3 is built from 12 residues. CDR1 is MDHEN and CDR2 is SYDVKM in the germline V gene. Between the trimmed V and J ends, which lost 9 bases and 6 bases, there was a span of 15 bases. CDR3: CASLDVISEQYF. The CDR3 region has the DNA TGTGCCAGTTTGGATGTTATCAGCGAGCAGTACTTC.

The chain uses TRBV3-1 (or the pseudogene TRBV3-2) and TRBJ1-6; a weak D match, TRBD1 (6 bases). This CDR3 contains 15 residues. Germline values: CDR1 LGHDT, CDR2 YNNKEL (reference sequence). V lost 4 bases and J lost 2, with 9 bases in between. The DNA for the CDR3 is TGTGCCAGCAGCCTGCGACAGGCCTATAATTCACCCCTCCACTTT. It codes for CASSLRQAYNSPLHF.

This chain joins TRBV19 and TRBJ1-5; tentatively, D is TRBD1 (6 bases). Germline V lookup: CDR1 LNHDA, CDR2 SQIVND (reference sequence). The CDR3 sequence is 15 residues long. The V end was cut by 6 bases, the J end by 3 bases, with 15 bases between. CDR3 loop: CASSSLTGNNQPQHF. DNA for the CDR3: TGTGCCAGTAGCTCGCTTACAGGGAACAATCAGCCCCAGCATTTT.

The chain employs TRBV4-2 and TRBJ2-2; 9 bases are shared with TRBD2. V was pared by 5 bases and J by 6 bases, with 1 base of the junction left unmatched. Germline assignment: CDR1 LGHNA and CDR2 YNFKEQ. This CDR3 region has 13 residues. The CDR3 bases are TGTGCCAGCAGCGGGACTAGCCCCGGGGAGCTGTTTTTT. Encoded protein: CASSGTSPGELFF.

The chain recombines TRBV28 with TRBJ1-1; D call uncertain. Trimming cost V 5 bases and J 3 bases, with 10 bases left between them. Germline V lookup: CDR1 MDHEN, CDR2 SYDVKM. This CDR3 contains 13 residues. CDR3 coding DNA: TGTGCCAGCAGTCTAGCAGAGTACACTGAAGCTTTCTTT. It codes for CASSLAEYTEAFF.

The genes are TRBV5-4 and TRBJ2-3; TRBD2 matches 7 bases. The germline V gene has CDR1 SGHNT and CDR2 YYREEE (reference sequence). The CDR3 runs 14 residues. Trimming took 0 bases from V and 7 from J; bases not matched to a gene: 5. CDR3 sequence reads: CASSLDASGNTQYF. The CDR3 coding sequence is TGTGCCAGCAGCTTGGATGCTAGCGGAAATACGCAGTATTTT.

This clone was counted a single time. This rearrangement joins TRBV5-1 to TRBJ1-1; D not certain. The CDR3 is 16 amino acids. Germline CDR1 is SGHRS and CDR2 is YFSETQ. V was trimmed by 3 bases and J by 0 bases, leaving 15 bases between them. The CDR3 sequence is CASSSFPLWVNTEAFF. The CDR3 nucleotides read TGCGCCAGCAGCTCCTTCCCCCTTTGGGTGAACACTGAAGCTTTCTTT.

This chain connects TRBV27 to TRBJ2-7; D may be TRBD1 (5 bases). Trimming left V 5 bases short and J 3 bases short, with 14 bases between. Germline V CDR1 and CDR2: MNHEY, SMNVEV (reference sequence). CDR3 size: 14 residues. CDR3 DNA: TGTGCCAGCAGTCCACTGGGGCCAGTCTACGAGCAGTACTTC. Residues: CASSPLGPVYEQYF.

This chain uses TRBV5-1 with TRBJ1-3; 8 bases align to TRBD1. J gave up 4 bases and V 3 bases, and 6 bases lay outside the gene matches. The germline V gene encodes CDR1 SGHRS and CDR2 YFSETQ. This CDR3 is 15 amino acids long. The CDR3 nucleotides read TGCGCCAGCAGCTCCACAGGGGGTAGCGGAAACACCATATATTTT. Translation: CASSSTGGSGNTIYF.

This clone was seen only once. This rearrangement joins TRBV7-6 to TRBJ2-7; the D gene is possibly TRBD1 (6 bases). Germline CDR1 reads SGHVS; CDR2 reads FNYEAQ. The germline V and J ends were trimmed by 4 bases and 0 bases, with 10 bases remaining between them. The CDR3 is 14 amino acids. Here the CDR3 reads CASSYRDNSYEQYF. The CDR3 DNA reads as TGTGCCAGCAGCTACCGGGACAACTCCTACGAGCAGTACTTC.

The rearrangement uses TRBV19 and TRBJ2-1, with D hard to call. From germline, CDR1 is LNHDA and CDR2 SQIVND (reference sequence). CDR3 length: 13 amino acids. The V end was cut by 5 bases, the J end by 8 bases, with 13 bases between. As DNA, the CDR3 is TGTGCCAGTAGTGTGGCTCTGGCCCATGAGCAGTTCTTC. This translates into CASSVALAHEQFF.

The CDR3 protein is CAISESVLSSTDTQYF. Here the CDR3 DNA reads TGTGCCATCAGTGAGTCGGTCCTCTCTAGCACAGATACGCAGTATTTT. The chain recombines TRBV10-3 with TRBJ2-3, with D hard to call. With 0 bases removed from V and 0 bases from J, the gap between germline ends came to 10 bases. CDR1 is ENHRY, CDR2 SYGVKD, per germline. The CDR3 totals 16 residues.